These T cell receptor beta chains were read from a single sample in a study of Ad26.COV2.S vaccination and SARS-CoV-2 variants. TCRdb's copy holds only in-frame clones and misses some; the assay was immunoSEQ multiplex PCR. The sample comprises about 480,000 clones, around 85% of which are singletons, and 9.5% to 15% rests with the top ten. The material sequenced was peripheral blood, taken in a trial of Ad26.COV2.S vaccine versus placebo. Source of these receptors: a person aged 18-65 years who received the Ad26.COV2.S COVID-19 vaccine or a placebo. Each CDR3 is given with its conserved first and last residue. The D gene is left open where the match is weak. Rows give clone size only sometimes, using once, few, many, or a class for an expanded clone.

d_gene,v_gene,abundance,j_gene,CDR3aa,CDR3nt
-,TRBV30,-,TRBJ1-1,CAWSGMWEAFF,TGTGCCTGGAGTGGTATGTGGGAAGCTTTCTTT
-,TRBV6-5,-,TRBJ2-3,CASSSRGGWPTTQYF,TGTGCCAGCAGTTCGAGGGGAGGATGGCCCACTACGCAGTATTTT
TRBD2,TRBV4-1,-,TRBJ2-7,CASSTGLAGGYEQYF,TGCGCCAGCAGTACGGGACTAGCGGGAGGGTACGAGCAGTACTTC
-,TRBV19,-,TRBJ1-5,CASSSSYNQPQHF,TGTGCCAGTAGTTCATCCTATAATCAGCCCCAGCATTTT
-,TRBV19,-,TRBJ2-2,CATLTQRAGTGELFF,TGTGCCACCTTGACCCAAAGGGCTGGCACCGGGGAGCTGTTTTTT
TRBD1,TRBV7-3,-,TRBJ1-1,CASSLGQGAEAFF,TGTGCCAGCAGCTTGGGACAGGGCGCTGAAGCTTTCTTT
TRBD2,TRBV5-4,-,TRBJ2-1,CASSLRRERGNEQFF,TGTGCCAGCAGCTTGAGGCGGGAGCGTGGCAATGAGCAGTTCTTC
-,TRBV4-2,-,TRBJ1-2,CASSQAKTVSSIYGYTF,TGTGCCAGCAGTCAGGCAAAAACAGTTTCCTCAATCTATGGCTACACCTTC
-,TRBV5-1,-,TRBJ2-2,CASSLAGKGSGELFF,TGCGCCAGCAGCTTGGCAGGGAAGGGTTCCGGGGAGCTGTTTTTT
-,TRBV28,few,TRBJ1-5,CASRTGSRAQHF,TGTGCCAGCAGGACAGGCTCAAGAGCCCAGCATTTT
TRBD1,TRBV7-9,-,TRBJ1-4,CASSATQGINEKLFF,TGTGCCAGCAGCGCTACACAGGGGATTAATGAAAAACTGTTTTTT
TRBD2,TRBV7-3,-,TRBJ2-1,CASSPNRVLRATSGSASEQFF,TGTGCCAGCAGCCCCAACCGAGTTTTAAGGGCGACTAGCGGGAGTGCAAGTGAGCAGTTCTTC
-,TRBV24-1,-,TRBJ2-7,CATSDFAGYEQYF,TGTGCCACCAGTGATTTTGCGGGCTACGAGCAGTACTTC
-,TRBV15,-,TRBJ1-2,CATSGPRVNYGYTF,TGTGCCACCAGCGGTCCGAGAGTTAACTATGGCTACACCTTC
-,TRBV2,-,TRBJ2-5,CASSEGRGFPGETQYF,TGTGCCAGCAGTGAGGGCAGGGGATTCCCCGGAGAGACCCAGTACTTC
-,TRBV7-2,-,TRBJ2-1,CASSPQNEQFF,TGTGCCAGCAGCCCTCAGAATGAGCAGTTCTTC
TRBD1,TRBV29-1,once,TRBJ1-4,CSVAGDRTNEKLFF,TGCAGCGTTGCGGGGGACAGAACTAATGAAAAACTGTTTTTT
TRBD2,TRBV19,-,TRBJ2-1,CASSGLAGGNEQFF,TGTGCCAGCTCGGGACTAGCGGGAGGCAATGAGCAGTTCTTC
-,TRBV24-1,-,TRBJ1-2,CATSDHDALLGYTF,TGTGCCACCAGTGATCACGACGCGCTATTGGGCTACACCTTC
TRBD1,TRBV6-5,-,TRBJ1-5,CASRRGQGAYQPQHF,TGTGCCAGCAGGAGGGGACAGGGGGCATATCAGCCCCAGCATTTT
-,TRBV6-5,-,TRBJ2-7,CASSLTRTATYEQYF,TGTGCCAGCAGTTTGACTCGGACTGCCACCTACGAGCAGTACTTC
-,TRBV7-2,-,TRBJ2-7,CASSSPISYEQYF,TGTGCCAGCAGCTCCCCGATCTCCTACGAGCAGTACTTC
TRBD2,TRBV9,-,TRBJ2-1,CASRGGRRDEQFF,TGTGCCAGCAGGGGAGGGCGGAGGGATGAGCAGTTCTTC
-,TRBV7-9,-,TRBJ1-4,CASSLGEKPGANEKLFF,TGTGCCAGCAGCTTAGGAGAGAAGCCTGGCGCGAATGAAAAACTGTTTTTT
TRBD1,TRBV27,-,TRBJ2-2,CASKFNRGNTGELFF,TGTGCCAGCAAGTTCAACAGGGGAAATACCGGGGAGCTGTTTTTT
-,TRBV28,-,TRBJ1-2,CASTEAGADYGYTF,TGTGCCAGCACCGAGGCGGGGGCTGACTATGGCTACACCTTC
TRBD1,TRBV28,-,TRBJ1-2,CANRDSRYGYTF,TGTGCCAACCGGGACAGCCGGTATGGCTACACCTTC
-,TRBV5-5,few,TRBJ1-5,CASSLSPMEPQHF,TGTGCCAGCAGCTTGTCCCCGATGGAGCCCCAGCATTTT
TRBD2,TRBV10-3,-,TRBJ2-3,CAISDSITSGRVHTQYF,TGTGCCATCAGTGACTCCATAACTAGCGGGAGGGTACATACGCAGTATTTT
-,TRBV2,once,TRBJ2-1,CASSETWDTYNEQFF,TGTGCCAGCAGTGAAACATGGGACACATACAATGAGCAGTTCTTC
TRBD2,TRBV10-3,-,TRBJ2-1,CAISDPTRTSDNEQFF,TGTGCCATCAGTGACCCTACGAGGACTAGCGACAATGAGCAGTTCTTC
TRBD2,TRBV7-2,-,TRBJ2-7,CASSLRTSSEQYF,TGTGCCAGCAGCTTGAGGACTAGCTCCGAGCAGTACTTC
-,TRBV5-1,once,TRBJ2-3,CASSSLVEADTQYF,TGCGCCAGCAGCAGCTTGGTAGAAGCAGATACGCAGTATTTT
-,TRBV6-5,few,TRBJ1-4,CASSYGRTTNEKLFF,TGTGCCAGCAGTTACGGGCGGACAACTAATGAAAAACTGTTTTTT
-,TRBV13,few,TRBJ2-5,CASSLEGVAAGETQYF,TGTGCCAGCAGCTTAGAGGGGGTCGCCGCCGGTGAGACCCAGTACTTC
-,TRBV24-1,once,TRBJ2-1,CATSEGGVTGSPYNEQFF,TGTGCCACCAGTGAGGGGGGTGTAACGGGCAGTCCCTACAATGAGCAGTTCTTC
-,TRBV10-3,-,TRBJ1-2,CAISVGPTNYGYTF,TGTGCCATCAGCGTGGGGCCAACTAACTATGGCTACACCTTC
-,TRBV28,-,TRBJ1-6,CASRKQGGLDSPLHF,TGTGCCAGCAGAAAACAGGGAGGTCTTGATTCACCCCTCCACTTT
-,TRBV5-1,-,TRBJ2-2,CASSLGQNTGELFF,TGCGCCAGCTCCCTAGGGCAGAACACCGGGGAGCTGTTTTTT
-,TRBV5-1,-,TRBJ2-3,CASSTNAGTSTDTQYF,TGCGCCAGCAGCACCAATGCAGGGACTAGCACAGATACGCAGTATTTT
-,TRBV19,-,TRBJ1-5,CASSIDTWTVQHF,TGTGCCAGTAGTATCGATACATGGACGGTCCAGCATTTT
-,TRBV3-1/TRBV3-2,-,TRBJ1-2,CASSPTASGTPHGYTF,TGTGCCAGCAGCCCTACCGCATCCGGGACTCCGCACGGCTACACCTTC
-,TRBV19,once,TRBJ2-1,CASSTKRGYNEQFF,TGTGCCAGTAGTACGAAAAGGGGATACAATGAGCAGTTCTTC
-,TRBV11-1,-,TRBJ2-1,CASSGPPQGTHNEQFF,TGTGCCAGCAGCGGCCCCCCCCAGGGGACCCACAATGAGCAGTTCTTC
-,TRBV9,once,TRBJ2-3,CASSEFGTDTQYF,TGTGCCAGCAGCGAGTTCGGGACAGATACGCAGTATTTT
-,TRBV5-6,-,TRBJ2-7,CASSPSARGYEQYF,TGTGCCAGCAGCCCATCCGCCAGGGGTTACGAGCAGTACTTC
-,TRBV7-6,-,TRBJ1-4,CASSLDGTKTNEKLFF,TGTGCCAGCAGCTTAGACGGGACAAAGACTAATGAAAAACTGTTTTTT
TRBD1,TRBV5-1,-,TRBJ2-7,CASSGGRGSYEQYF,TGCGCCAGCAGCGGGGGCAGGGGGAGCTACGAGCAGTACTTC
TRBD1,TRBV19,-,TRBJ2-5,CASSTGQDQETQYF,TGTGCCAGTAGTACGGGACAGGACCAAGAGACCCAGTACTTC
-,TRBV15,-,TRBJ2-3,CATSRDEFGSTDTQYF,TGTGCCACCAGCAGAGATGAATTCGGCAGCACAGATACGCAGTATTTT
TRBD1,TRBV6-2/TRBV6-3,-,TRBJ1-1,CASSGRGDSRTPEAFF,TGTGCCAGCAGTGGACGAGGGGACAGCAGAACACCTGAAGCTTTCTTT
-,TRBV25-1,once,TRBJ2-5,CASSELGFRGQETQYF,TGTGCCAGCAGTGAATTAGGGTTTCGAGGACAAGAGACCCAGTACTTC
-,TRBV3-1/TRBV3-2,-,TRBJ1-1,CASSPAFAAGTEAFF,TGTGCCAGCAGCCCCGCTTTTGCCGCTGGCACTGAAGCTTTCTTT
-,TRBV28,-,TRBJ1-2,CASSLDSYGYTF,TGTGCCAGCAGTTTAGATTCCTATGGCTACACCTTC
-,TRBV7-2,once,TRBJ2-7,CASSLNPYEQYF,TGTGCCAGCAGCCTTAATCCCTACGAGCAGTACTTC
-,TRBV5-8,once,TRBJ1-1,CASSFGQNTEAFF,TGTGCCAGCAGCTTCGGACAGAACACTGAAGCTTTCTTT
TRBD2,TRBV7-6,-,TRBJ2-1,CASSPRTSGTYNEQFF,TGTGCCAGCAGCCCCAGGACTAGCGGTACCTACAATGAGCAGTTCTTC
-,TRBV6-5,-,TRBJ2-5,CASNQGVRATQYF,TGTGCCAGCAATCAGGGAGTTCGGGCGACCCAGTACTTC